This is a list of T cell receptor beta chains from one sample in a study of blood T cell repertoires in COVID-19. TCRdb's copy holds only in-frame clones and misses some; the assay was immunoSEQ multiplex PCR. The sample shows 90,000 to 150,000 clones, over 75% of them seen only once. Sequenced: peripheral blood. Every receptor here comes from a man of 80 years or more with acute or convalescent COVID-19. Each CDR3 is given with its conserved first and last residue. A D gene is named only where the DNA matches it firmly. Clone size is given for some rows only: seen once, a few or many times, or a class if the clone is expanded.

abundance: .
j_gene: TRBJ1-1
d_gene: .
v_gene: TRBV7-2
CDR3aa: CASTRVLSTEAFF
CDR3nt: TGTGCCAGCACCAGGGTTTTGAGCACTGAAGCTTTCTTT

abundance: .
j_gene: TRBJ2-3
d_gene: .
v_gene: TRBV24-1
CDR3aa: CATSDPTSGSGYQYF
CDR3nt: TGTGCCACCAGTGACCCCACTAGTGGAAGCGGATACCAGTATTTT

abundance: .
j_gene: TRBJ2-7
d_gene: .
v_gene: TRBV2
CDR3aa: CASRLLQGGQYF
CDR3nt: TGTGCCAGCAGACTCCTTCAGGGAGGGCAGTACTTC

abundance: .
j_gene: TRBJ2-3
d_gene: TRBD2
v_gene: TRBV9
CDR3aa: CASSSSGGGITDTQYF
CDR3nt: TGTGCCAGCAGCTCTAGCGGGGGCGGGATTACAGATACGCAGTATTTT

abundance: .
j_gene: TRBJ1-2
d_gene: .
v_gene: TRBV3-1/TRBV3-2
CDR3aa: CASSQGSGGYGYTF
CDR3nt: TGTGCCAGCAGCCAAGGTTCCGGGGGCTATGGCTACACCTTC

abundance: .
j_gene: TRBJ2-5
d_gene: .
v_gene: TRBV19
CDR3aa: CASSWTGEETQYF
CDR3nt: TGTGCCAGTAGTTGGACGGGGGAGGAGACCCAGTACTTC

abundance: .
j_gene: TRBJ1-2
d_gene: .
v_gene: TRBV10-3
CDR3aa: CAISESEAPNYGYTF
CDR3nt: TGTGCCATCAGTGAGTCTGAAGCTCCTAACTATGGCTACACCTTC

abundance: .
j_gene: TRBJ2-6
d_gene: TRBD2
v_gene: TRBV10-1
CDR3aa: CASSDASGEVSGANVLTF
CDR3nt: TGCGCCAGCAGTGATGCTAGCGGGGAAGTCTCTGGGGCCAACGTCCTGACTTTC

abundance: .
j_gene: TRBJ1-1
d_gene: .
v_gene: TRBV5-1
CDR3aa: CASSLGAQERGEAFF
CDR3nt: TGCGCCAGCAGTCTTGGGGCCCAAGAGAGAGGTGAAGCTTTCTTT

abundance: .
j_gene: TRBJ1-3
d_gene: TRBD1
v_gene: TRBV5-1
CDR3aa: CASSRYGQGGSSGNTIYF
CDR3nt: TGCGCCAGCAGCCGCTACGGACAGGGCGGTAGTTCTGGAAACACCATATATTTT

abundance: few
j_gene: TRBJ1-4
d_gene: .
v_gene: TRBV2
CDR3aa: CASSEGGGFGEKLFF
CDR3nt: TGTGCCAGCAGTGAAGGGGGAGGTTTCGGCGAAAAACTGTTTTTT

abundance: .
j_gene: TRBJ1-2
d_gene: TRBD1
v_gene: TRBV6-5
CDR3aa: CASSYLTGGDGYTF
CDR3nt: TGTGCCAGCAGTTACCTAACAGGGGGCGATGGCTACACCTTC

abundance: .
j_gene: TRBJ1-1
d_gene: TRBD1
v_gene: TRBV12-3/TRBV12-4
CDR3aa: CASSSTGDTEAFF
CDR3nt: TGTGCCAGCAGTTCCACAGGGGACACTGAAGCTTTCTTT

abundance: .
j_gene: TRBJ2-7
d_gene: .
v_gene: TRBV11-2
CDR3aa: CASSLGGGTYEQYF
CDR3nt: TGTGCCAGCAGCTTAGGAGGAGGTACCTACGAGCAGTACTTC

abundance: .
j_gene: TRBJ2-1
d_gene: TRBD2
v_gene: TRBV6-1
CDR3aa: CASSESLAGLYNEQFF
CDR3nt: TGTGCCAGCAGTGAAAGTTTAGCGGGGCTCTACAATGAGCAGTTCTTC

abundance: once
j_gene: TRBJ1-5
d_gene: .
v_gene: TRBV7-9
CDR3aa: CASEAREGQPQHF
CDR3nt: TGTGCCAGCGAGGCCAGGGAGGGTCAGCCCCAGCATTTT